The next 3 T cell receptor beta chains were all read from a single sample in a study of T cells after yellow fever vaccination. TCRdb redid the calling of the 5' RACE reads with MiXCR, one entry per CDR3 protein. Of fewer than 400,000 distinct CDR3 sequences listed, roughly 6.2% are singletons. Sequencing used PBMCs, obtained 5 days after the yellow fever booster vaccination. The receptors derive from a man younger than 40 who received the YFV17D yellow fever vaccine.

The sample holds many counts of this clonotype. The V gene is TRBV10-3, the J gene TRBJ2-5; D gene ambiguous. Looked up from germline, CDR1 is ENHRY and CDR2 is SYGVKD. V lost 8 bases, J lost 5 bases, and 6 bases lay in between. The CDR3 has 10 amino acids. CDR3 coding DNA: TGTGCCATCGGTGGGGAGACCCAGTACTTC. Protein product: CAIGGETQYF.

This clonotype was seen ten or more times. The gene calls are TRBV2 and TRBJ2-1; D is possibly TRBD2 (6 bases). The V and J ends lost 7 bases and 7 bases respectively, with 17 bases between them. Germline V gene data show CDR1 as SNHLY and CDR2 as FYNNEI. CDR3 length equals 14 residues. CDR3 sequence reads: CASNSASDMNEQFF. The CDR3 nucleotides are TGTGCCAGCAATTCGGCTAGCGACATGAATGAGCAGTTCTTC.

In DNA, the CDR3 is TGTGCCAGCTGTTCGCGGGGACAGGGGAGAGAGCAGTACTTC. It is translated as CASCSRGQGREQYF. The chain recombines TRBV6-5 with TRBJ2-7; 10 bases line up with TRBD1. Germline V gives CDR1 MNHEY, CDR2 SVGAGI. The CDR3 is 14 residues long. V dropped 8 bases and J dropped 7; count of bases not matched to a gene: 11.